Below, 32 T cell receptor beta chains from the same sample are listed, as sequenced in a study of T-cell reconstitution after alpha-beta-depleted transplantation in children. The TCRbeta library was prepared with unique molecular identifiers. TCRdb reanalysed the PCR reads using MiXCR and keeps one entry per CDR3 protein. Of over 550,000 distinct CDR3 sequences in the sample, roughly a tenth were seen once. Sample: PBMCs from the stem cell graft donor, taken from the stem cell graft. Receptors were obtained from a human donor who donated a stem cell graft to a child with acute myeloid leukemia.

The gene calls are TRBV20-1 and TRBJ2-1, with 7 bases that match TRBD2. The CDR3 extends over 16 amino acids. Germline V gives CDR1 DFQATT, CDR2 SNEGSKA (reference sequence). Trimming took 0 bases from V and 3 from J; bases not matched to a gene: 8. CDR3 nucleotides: TGCAGTGCTAGAGACCCAGGACTAGAATACTACAATGAGCAGTTCTTC. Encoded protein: CSARDPGLEYYNEQFF.

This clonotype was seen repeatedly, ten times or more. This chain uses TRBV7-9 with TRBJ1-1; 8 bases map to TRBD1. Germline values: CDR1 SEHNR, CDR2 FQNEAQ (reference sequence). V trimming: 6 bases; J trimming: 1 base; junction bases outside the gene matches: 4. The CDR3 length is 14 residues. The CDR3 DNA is TGTGCCAGCAGTTCTGACAGGGGGAACACTGAAGCTTTCTTT. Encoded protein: CASSSDRGNTEAFF.

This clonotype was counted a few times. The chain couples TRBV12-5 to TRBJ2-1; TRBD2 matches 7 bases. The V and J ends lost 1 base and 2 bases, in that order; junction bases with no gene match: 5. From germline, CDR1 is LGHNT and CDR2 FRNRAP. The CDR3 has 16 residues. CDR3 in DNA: TGTGCTAGTGGTTTGGAAAGAGCGGGACCCTACAATGAGCAGTTCTTC. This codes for CASGLERAGPYNEQFF.

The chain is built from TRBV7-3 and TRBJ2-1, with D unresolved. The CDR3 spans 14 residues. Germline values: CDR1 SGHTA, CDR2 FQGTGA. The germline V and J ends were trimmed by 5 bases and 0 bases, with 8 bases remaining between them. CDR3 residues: CASSPSASYNEQFF. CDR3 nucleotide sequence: TGTGCCAGCAGCCCATCTGCCTCCTACAATGAGCAGTTCTTC.

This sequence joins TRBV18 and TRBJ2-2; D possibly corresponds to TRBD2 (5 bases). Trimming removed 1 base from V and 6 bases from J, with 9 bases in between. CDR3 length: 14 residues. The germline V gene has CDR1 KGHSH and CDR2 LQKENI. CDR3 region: CASSPQAGPGELFF. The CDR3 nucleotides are TGTGCCAGCTCACCACAGGCGGGCCCCGGGGAGCTGTTTTTT.

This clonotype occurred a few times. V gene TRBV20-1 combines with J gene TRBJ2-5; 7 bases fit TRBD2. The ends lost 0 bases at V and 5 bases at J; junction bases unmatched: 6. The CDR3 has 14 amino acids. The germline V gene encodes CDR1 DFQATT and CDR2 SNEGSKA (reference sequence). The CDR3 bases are TGCAGTGCTAGAGATTACTTGGGGGGGGAGACCCAGTACTTC. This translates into CSARDYLGGETQYF.

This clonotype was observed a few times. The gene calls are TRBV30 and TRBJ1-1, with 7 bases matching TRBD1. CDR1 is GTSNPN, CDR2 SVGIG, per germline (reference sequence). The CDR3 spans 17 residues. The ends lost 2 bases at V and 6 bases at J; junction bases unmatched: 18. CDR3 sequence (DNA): TGTGCCTGGAGTATCCTCGAGGGGGCAAGTTTAAGGGCTGAAGCTTTCTTT. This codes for CAWSILEGASLRAEAFF.

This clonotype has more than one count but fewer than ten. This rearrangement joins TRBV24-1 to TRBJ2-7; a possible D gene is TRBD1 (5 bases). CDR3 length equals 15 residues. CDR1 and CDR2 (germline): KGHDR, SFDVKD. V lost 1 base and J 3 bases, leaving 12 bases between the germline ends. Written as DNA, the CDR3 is TGTGCCACCAGTGATTTTGGGGCAGGTGGCTACGAGCAGTACTTC. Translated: CATSDFGAGGYEQYF.

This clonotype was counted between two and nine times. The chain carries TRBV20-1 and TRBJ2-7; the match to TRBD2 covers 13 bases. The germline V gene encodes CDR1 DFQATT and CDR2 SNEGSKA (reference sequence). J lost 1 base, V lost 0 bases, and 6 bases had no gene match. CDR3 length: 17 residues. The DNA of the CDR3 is TGCAGTGCTAGAGATCTTGGACTAGCGGGAGAATCCTACGAGCAGTACTTC. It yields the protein CSARDLGLAGESYEQYF.

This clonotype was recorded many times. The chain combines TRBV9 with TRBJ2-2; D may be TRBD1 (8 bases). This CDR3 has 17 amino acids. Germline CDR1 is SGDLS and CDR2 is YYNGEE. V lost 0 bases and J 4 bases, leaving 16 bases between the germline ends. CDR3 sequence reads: CASSVAAQGGGTGELFF. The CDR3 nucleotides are TGTGCCAGCAGCGTAGCCGCACAGGGGGGGGGCACCGGGGAGCTGTTTTTT.

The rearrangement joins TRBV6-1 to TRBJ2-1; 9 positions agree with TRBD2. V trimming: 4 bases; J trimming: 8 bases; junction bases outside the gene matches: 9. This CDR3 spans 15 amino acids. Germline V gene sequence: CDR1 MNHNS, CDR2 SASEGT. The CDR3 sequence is CASSAAGTSRDEQFF. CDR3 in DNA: TGTGCCAGCAGTGCGGCCGGGACTAGCAGGGATGAGCAGTTCTTC.

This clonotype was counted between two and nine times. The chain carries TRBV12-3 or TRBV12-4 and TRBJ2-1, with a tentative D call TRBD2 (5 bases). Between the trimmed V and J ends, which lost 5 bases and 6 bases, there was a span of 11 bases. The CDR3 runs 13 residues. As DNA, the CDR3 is TGTGCCAGCAGTCCATCCGGGATCAATGAGCAGTTCTTC. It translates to CASSPSGINEQFF.

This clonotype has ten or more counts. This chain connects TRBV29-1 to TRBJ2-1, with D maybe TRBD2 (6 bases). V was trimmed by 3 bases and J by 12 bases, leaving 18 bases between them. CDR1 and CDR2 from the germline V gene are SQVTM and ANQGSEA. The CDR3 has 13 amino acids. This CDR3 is CSVEAPWEEGQFF. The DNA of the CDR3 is TGCAGCGTTGAGGCCCCATGGGAGGAGGGGCAGTTCTTC.

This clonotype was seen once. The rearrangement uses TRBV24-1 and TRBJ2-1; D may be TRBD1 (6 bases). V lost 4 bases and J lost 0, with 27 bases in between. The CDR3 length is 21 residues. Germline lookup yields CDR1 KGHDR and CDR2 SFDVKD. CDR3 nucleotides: TGTGCCACCAGTGACCCCCTCGGACAGTCTCGAAGCGTAAGCTCCTACAATGAGCAGTTCTTC. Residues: CATSDPLGQSRSVSSYNEQFF.

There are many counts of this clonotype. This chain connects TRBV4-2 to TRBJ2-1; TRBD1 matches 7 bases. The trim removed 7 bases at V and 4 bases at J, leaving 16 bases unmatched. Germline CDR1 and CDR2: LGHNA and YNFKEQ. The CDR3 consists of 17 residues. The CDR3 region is CASKGATPFPPYNEQFF. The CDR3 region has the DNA TGTGCCAGCAAGGGGGCGACACCTTTCCCCCCTTACAATGAGCAGTTCTTC.

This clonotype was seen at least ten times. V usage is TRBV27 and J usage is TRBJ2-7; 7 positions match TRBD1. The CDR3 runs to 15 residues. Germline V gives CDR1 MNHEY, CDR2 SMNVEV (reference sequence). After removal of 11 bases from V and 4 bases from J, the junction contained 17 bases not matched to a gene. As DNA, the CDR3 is TGTGCCTGCGCCCGGGGTACAGGGGAACTTTACGAGCAGTACTTC. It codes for CACARGTGELYEQYF.

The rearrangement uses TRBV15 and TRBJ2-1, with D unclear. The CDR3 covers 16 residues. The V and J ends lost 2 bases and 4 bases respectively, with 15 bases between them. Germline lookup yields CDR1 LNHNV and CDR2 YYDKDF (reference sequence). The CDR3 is CATSRRTSALYNEQFF. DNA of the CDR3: TGTGCCACCAGCAGACGTACCTCAGCCTTATACAATGAGCAGTTCTTC.

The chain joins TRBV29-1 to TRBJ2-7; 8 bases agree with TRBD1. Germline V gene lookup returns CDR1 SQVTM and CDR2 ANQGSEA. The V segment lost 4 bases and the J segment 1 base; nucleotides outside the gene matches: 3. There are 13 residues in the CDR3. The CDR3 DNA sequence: TGCAGCGTTGGCAGGGGGCAATCCTACGAGCAGTACTTC. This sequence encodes CSVGRGQSYEQYF.

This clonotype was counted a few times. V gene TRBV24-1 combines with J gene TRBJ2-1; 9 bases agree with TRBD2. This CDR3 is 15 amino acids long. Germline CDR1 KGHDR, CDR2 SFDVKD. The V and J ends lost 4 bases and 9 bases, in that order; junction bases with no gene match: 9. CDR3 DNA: TGTGCCACCAGTGAGGCGGGAGGGCCTCACCCTGAGCAGTTCTTC. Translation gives CATSEAGGPHPEQFF.

The CDR3 loop is CSAVSGTHETQYF. The CDR3 DNA follows: TGCAGTGCTGTATCCGGGACTCACGAGACCCAGTACTTC. The chain uses TRBV20-1 and TRBJ2-5; a weak D match, TRBD2 (6 bases). The CDR3 sequence is 13 residues long. Germline V CDR1 and CDR2: DFQATT, SNEGSKA (reference sequence). Between the trimmed V and J ends, which lost 5 bases and 5 bases, there was a span of 15 bases.

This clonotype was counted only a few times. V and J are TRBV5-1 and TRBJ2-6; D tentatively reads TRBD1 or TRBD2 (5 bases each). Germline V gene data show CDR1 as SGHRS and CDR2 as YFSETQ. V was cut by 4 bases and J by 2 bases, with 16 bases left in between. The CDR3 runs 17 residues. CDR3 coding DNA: TGCGCCAGCAGCACCGGGACCACCGCCCCTGGGGCCAACGTCCTGACTTTC. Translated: CASSTGTTAPGANVLTF.

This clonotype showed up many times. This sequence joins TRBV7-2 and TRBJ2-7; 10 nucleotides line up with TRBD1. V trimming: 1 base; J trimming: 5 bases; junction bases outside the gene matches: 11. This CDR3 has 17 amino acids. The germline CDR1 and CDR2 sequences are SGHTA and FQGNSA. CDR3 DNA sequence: TGTGCCAGCAGCTTAGGGGCGGTCGGGACAGGGGTCGACGAGCAGTACTTC. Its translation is CASSLGAVGTGVDEQYF.

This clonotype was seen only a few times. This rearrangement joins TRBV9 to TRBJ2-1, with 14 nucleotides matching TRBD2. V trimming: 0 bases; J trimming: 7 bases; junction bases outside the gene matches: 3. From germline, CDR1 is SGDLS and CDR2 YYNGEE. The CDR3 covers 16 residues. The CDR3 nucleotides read TGTGCCAGCAGCGTAGCGGGACTAGCGGGAGATAATGAGCAGTTCTTC. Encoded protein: CASSVAGLAGDNEQFF.

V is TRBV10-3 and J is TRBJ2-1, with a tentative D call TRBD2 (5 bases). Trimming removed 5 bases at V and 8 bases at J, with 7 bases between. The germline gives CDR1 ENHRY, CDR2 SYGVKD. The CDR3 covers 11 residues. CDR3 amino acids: CAISRTDEQFF. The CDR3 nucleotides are TGTGCCATCAGTAGGACTGATGAGCAGTTCTTC.

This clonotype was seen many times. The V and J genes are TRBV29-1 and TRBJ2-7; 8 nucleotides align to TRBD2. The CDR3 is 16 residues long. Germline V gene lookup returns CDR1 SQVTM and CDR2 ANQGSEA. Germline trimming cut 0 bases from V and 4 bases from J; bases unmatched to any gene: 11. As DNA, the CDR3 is TGCAGCGTTGAAGATCAAACTAGCGGAGCCCGTTACGAGCAGTACTTC. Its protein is CSVEDQTSGARYEQYF.

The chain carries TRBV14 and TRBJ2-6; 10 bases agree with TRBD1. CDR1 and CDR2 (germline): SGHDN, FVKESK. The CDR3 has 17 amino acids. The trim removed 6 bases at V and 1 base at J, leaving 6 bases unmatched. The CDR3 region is CASRRQGASSGANVLTF. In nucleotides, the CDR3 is TGTGCCAGCAGGCGACAGGGGGCTTCTTCTGGGGCCAACGTCCTGACTTTC.

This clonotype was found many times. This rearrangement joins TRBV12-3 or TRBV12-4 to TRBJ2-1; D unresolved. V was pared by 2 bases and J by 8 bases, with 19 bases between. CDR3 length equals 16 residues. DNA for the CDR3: TGTGCCAGCAGTTTAAGTGGGCCCGCAGGATCCTATGAGCAGTTCTTC. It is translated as CASSLSGPAGSYEQFF.

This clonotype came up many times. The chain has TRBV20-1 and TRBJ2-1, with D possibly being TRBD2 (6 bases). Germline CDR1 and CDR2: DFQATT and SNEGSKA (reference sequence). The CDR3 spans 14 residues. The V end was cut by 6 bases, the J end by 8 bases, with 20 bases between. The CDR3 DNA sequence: TGCAGTGCCAATCTAGCGAGGTCCCCCGATGAGCAGTTCTTC. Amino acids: CSANLARSPDEQFF.

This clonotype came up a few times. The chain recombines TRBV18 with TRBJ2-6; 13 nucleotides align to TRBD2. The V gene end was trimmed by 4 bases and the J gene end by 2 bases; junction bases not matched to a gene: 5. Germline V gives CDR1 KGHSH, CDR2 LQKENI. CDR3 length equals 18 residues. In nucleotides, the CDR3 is TGTGCCAGCTCACTAATGGGACTAGCGGGAACTGGGGCCAACGTCCTGACTTTC. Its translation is CASSLMGLAGTGANVLTF. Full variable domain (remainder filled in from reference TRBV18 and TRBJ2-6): NAGVMQNPRHLVRRRGQEARLRCSPMKGHSHVYWYRQLPEEGLKFMVYLQKENIIDESGMPKERFSAEFPKEGPSILRIQQVVRGDSAAYFCASSLMGLAGTGANVLTFGAGSRLTVL.

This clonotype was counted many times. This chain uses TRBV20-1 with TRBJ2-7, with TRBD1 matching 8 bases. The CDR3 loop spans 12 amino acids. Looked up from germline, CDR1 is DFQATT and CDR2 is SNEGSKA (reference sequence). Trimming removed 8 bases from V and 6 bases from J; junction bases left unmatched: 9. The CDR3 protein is CSLDRDTREQYF. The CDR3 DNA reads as TGCAGTCTGGACAGGGACACACGCGAGCAGTACTTC.

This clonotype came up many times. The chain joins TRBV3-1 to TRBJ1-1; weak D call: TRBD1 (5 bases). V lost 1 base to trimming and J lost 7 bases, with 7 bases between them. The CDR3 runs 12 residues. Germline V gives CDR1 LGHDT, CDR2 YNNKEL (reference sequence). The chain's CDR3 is CASSQAGIEAFF. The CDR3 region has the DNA TGTGCCAGCAGCCAAGCAGGGATTGAAGCTTTCTTT. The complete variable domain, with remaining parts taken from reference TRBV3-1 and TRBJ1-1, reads DTAVSQTPKYLVTQMGNDKSIKCEQNLGHDTMYWYKQDSKKFLKIMFSYNNKELIINETVPNRFSPKSPDKAHLNLHINSLELGDSAVYFCASSQAGIEAFFGQGTRLTVV.

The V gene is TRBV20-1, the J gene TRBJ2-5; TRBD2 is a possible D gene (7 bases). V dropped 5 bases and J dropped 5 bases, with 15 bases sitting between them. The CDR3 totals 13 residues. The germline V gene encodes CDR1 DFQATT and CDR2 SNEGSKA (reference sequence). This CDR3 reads CSAPRGAQETQYF. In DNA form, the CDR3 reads TGCAGTGCTCCTCGGGGGGCACAGGAGACCCAGTACTTC.